The 2 T cell receptor beta chains given below trace back to one sample, sequenced in a study of CD8+ T cells in alopecia areata. Extracted RNA was reverse transcribed, and the resulting cDNA served as sequencing template. Only in-frame clones appear in the TCRdb table, and some are missing; sequencing was by immunoSEQ multiplex PCR. The table includes roughly 120,000 clones, under 40% detected once. The source material was CD4+ T cells sorted from blood. The receptors were sampled from a human donor with alopecia areata.

The chain employs TRBV29-1 and TRBJ2-1; 11 bases are shared with TRBD2. J gave up 3 bases and V 5 bases, and 6 bases lay outside the gene matches. CDR3 length: 15 amino acids. Germline V gene data show CDR1 as SQVTM and CDR2 as ANQGSEA. The CDR3 region is CSVSTSGMGYNEQFF. CDR3 nucleotides: TGCAGCGTTTCGACTAGCGGGATGGGCTACAATGAGCAGTTCTTC.

Only a few counts were recorded for this clone. The rearrangement joins TRBV29-1 to TRBJ2-7, with a weak D call TRBD1 (6 bases). V lost 4 bases and J 1 base, leaving 8 bases between the germline ends. CDR3 length equals 12 residues. Germline loops: CDR1 SQVTM, CDR2 ANQGSEA. CDR3: CSVGGPSYEQYF. The CDR3 nucleotides read TGCAGCGTTGGGGGGCCGTCCTACGAGCAGTACTTC.